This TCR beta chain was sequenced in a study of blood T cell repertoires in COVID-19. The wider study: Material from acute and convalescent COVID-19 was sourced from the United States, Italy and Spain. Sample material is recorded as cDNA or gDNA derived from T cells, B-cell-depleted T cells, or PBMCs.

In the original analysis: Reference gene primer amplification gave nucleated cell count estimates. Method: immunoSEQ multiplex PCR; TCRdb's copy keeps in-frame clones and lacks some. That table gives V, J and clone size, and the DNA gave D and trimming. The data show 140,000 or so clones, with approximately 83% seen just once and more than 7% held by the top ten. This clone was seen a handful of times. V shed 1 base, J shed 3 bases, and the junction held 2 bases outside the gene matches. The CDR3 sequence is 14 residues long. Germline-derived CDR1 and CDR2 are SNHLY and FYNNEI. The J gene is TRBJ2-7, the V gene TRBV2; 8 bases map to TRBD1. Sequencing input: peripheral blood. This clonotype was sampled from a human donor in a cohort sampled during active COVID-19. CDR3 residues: CASSEGGQGYEQYF. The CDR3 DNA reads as TGTGCCAGCAGTGAAGGAGGACAGGGCTACGAGCAGTACTTC.